A single sample is the source of the 30 T cell receptor beta chains below, sequenced in a study of lymphopenia after photon versus proton radiotherapy. The table came from immunoSEQ multiplex PCR; TCRdb's copy has only in-frame clones and leaves some out. The sample shows 50,000 to 75,000 clones, 86% of them seen only once. The sample was peripheral blood, taken from a patient treated with photon-based radiotherapy. Receptor source: a man aged 40-55 years with gastric cancer.

The chain is built from TRBV4-1 and TRBJ2-2; 8 bases map to TRBD2. The CDR3 contains 16 residues. CDR1 MGHRA and CDR2 YSYEKL come from the germline V gene. Losses at the gene ends were 1 base for V and 0 bases for J; bases not matched to a gene: 1. The CDR3 region is CASSQVLAANTGELFF. In nucleotides, the CDR3 is TGCGCCAGCAGCCAAGTACTAGCGGCGAACACCGGGGAGCTGTTTTTT.

The V and J genes are TRBV27 and TRBJ1-5; 7 bases map to TRBD1. CDR1 MNHEY and CDR2 SMNVEV come from the germline V gene (reference sequence). J lost 4 bases, V lost 2 bases, and 5 bases had no gene match. The CDR3 spans 15 residues. The CDR3 DNA is TGTGCCAGCAGTTTAGTCGGGACAGATAATCAGCCCCAGCATTTT. Its protein product is CASSLVGTDNQPQHF.

V and J are TRBV5-4 and TRBJ1-1, with no clear D. This CDR3 is 15 amino acids long. Germline CDR1 reads SGHNT; CDR2 reads YYREEE (reference sequence). V was trimmed by 0 bases and J by 0 bases, leaving 9 bases between them. The CDR3 spells CASSLVGSMNTEAFF. The DNA for the CDR3 is TGTGCCAGCAGCTTGGTGGGCAGCATGAACACTGAAGCTTTCTTT.

The rearrangement uses TRBV4-3 and TRBJ1-1, with TRBD1 as a possible D gene (6 bases). CDR1 and CDR2 from the germline V gene are LGHNA and YSLEER. The CDR3 totals 20 residues. V was shortened by 1 base and J by 1 base, with 25 bases between the two germline ends. CDR3 amino acids: CASSQAGASGGGHENTEAFF. The CDR3, as DNA: TGCGCCAGCAGCCAAGCCGGGGCTTCGGGAGGGGGACACGAGAACACTGAAGCTTTCTTT.

The chain links TRBV9 to TRBJ2-2; D possibly matches TRBD1 or TRBD2 (5 bases each). V lost 4 bases and J 3 bases, leaving 7 bases between the germline ends. The length of the CDR3 is 13 residues. The germline CDR1 and CDR2 sequences are SGDLS and YYNGEE. The CDR3 spells CASSRGDTGELFF. CDR3 sequence (DNA): TGTGCCAGCAGCAGAGGGGACACCGGGGAGCTGTTTTTT.

The V and J genes are TRBV7-2 and TRBJ2-2, with D perhaps TRBD1 (6 bases). Between the trimmed V and J ends, which lost 1 base and 3 bases, there was a span of 9 bases. The germline V gene has CDR1 SGHTA and CDR2 FQGNSA. The CDR3 consists of 15 residues. The CDR3 loop reads CASSLDRGYTGELFF. CDR3 coding DNA: TGTGCCAGCAGCTTAGATAGGGGGTACACCGGGGAGCTGTTTTTT.

This clone showed up just once. The rearrangement joins TRBV5-1 to TRBJ1-2; TRBD1 matches 8 bases. Trimming at V came to 3 bases and at J to 1 base, leaving 2 bases not matched to a gene. In germline, CDR1 is SGHRS, CDR2 YFSETQ. This CDR3 region has 14 residues. The CDR3 sequence: CASSSTGDNYGYTF. CDR3 in DNA: TGCGCCAGCAGCTCGACAGGGGATAACTATGGCTACACCTTC.

This rearrangement joins TRBV21-1 to TRBJ2-7; the table names TRBD1, a call not compared with the DNA. TRBV21-1 is noted as a pseudogene. The CDR3 consists of 13 residues. The chain's CDR3 is CASGLTGVHEQYF. CDR3 DNA: TGTGCCTCGGGGTTAACAGGGGTGCACGAGCAGTACTTC.

The CDR3 coding sequence is TGTGCCAGCAGCTTGCTCCTACTAGCGGGGGGCTTAGAGACCCAGTACTTC. Residues: CASSLLLLAGGLETQYF. The rearrangement joins TRBV5-4 to TRBJ2-5; TRBD2 matches 12 bases. The CDR3 runs 17 residues. In germline, CDR1 is SGHNT, CDR2 YYREEE (reference sequence). Trimming at V came to 1 base and at J to 4 bases, leaving 8 bases not matched to a gene.

The rearrangement joins TRBV9 to TRBJ1-2; TRBD1 aligns across 9 bases. The J segment lost 5 bases and the V segment lost 3 bases, leaving 5 bases of the junction unmatched. This CDR3 contains 14 residues. Germline CDR1 SGDLS, CDR2 YYNGEE. CDR3 residues: CASSASGQGYGYTF. The CDR3, as DNA: TGTGCCAGCAGCGCGTCGGGACAGGGTTATGGCTACACCTTC.

The rearrangement joins TRBV5-1 to TRBJ1-5, with 8 bases lining up with TRBD1. J lost 5 bases, V lost 2 bases, and 3 bases had no gene match. This CDR3 has 14 residues. In germline, CDR1 is SGHRS, CDR2 YFSETQ. Here the CDR3 DNA reads TGCGCCAGCAGCTTTACAGGGGGGCATCAGCCCCAGCATTTT. Amino acids: CASSFTGGHQPQHF.

V usage is TRBV10-3 and J usage is TRBJ2-3, with D perhaps matching TRBD1 (6 bases). This CDR3 has 13 residues. Trimming pared 10 bases from V and 1 base from J, leaving 12 bases between. In germline, CDR1 is ENHRY, CDR2 SYGVKD. The CDR3 coding sequence is TGTGCCAGCAGCAGGGGCGGCACAGATACGCAGTATTTT. It encodes CASSRGGTDTQYF.

The J gene is TRBJ2-3, the V gene TRBV10-3, with a possible D match to TRBD2 (6 bases). Trimming stripped 10 bases from V and 1 base from J, with 18 bases between. The CDR3 consists of 15 residues. CDR1 ENHRY and CDR2 SYGVKD come from the germline V gene. The chain's CDR3 is CATRDWRFGTDTQYF. In nucleotides, the CDR3 is TGTGCCACCAGGGACTGGCGCTTTGGCACAGATACGCAGTATTTT.

This sequence joins TRBV11-2 and TRBJ1-1; no definite D call. The CDR3 covers 13 residues. Germline CDR1 and CDR2: SGHAT and FQNNGV. V was pared by 0 bases and J by 4 bases, with 6 bases between. The CDR3 sequence: CASSLDGPTEAFF. DNA of the CDR3: TGTGCCAGCAGCTTAGATGGGCCCACTGAAGCTTTCTTT.

This clone was detected a few times. The chain combines TRBV6-5 with TRBJ1-3; D remains ambiguous. This CDR3 has 14 residues. Germline V gives CDR1 MNHEY, CDR2 SVGAGI. Between the trimmed V and J ends, which lost 6 bases and 4 bases, there was a span of 13 bases. DNA of the CDR3: TGTGCCAGCAGCACCGGCCTGAGAGGAAACACCATATATTTT. The encoded protein is CASSTGLRGNTIYF.

This chain connects TRBV14 to TRBJ2-3, with D maybe TRBD2 (6 bases). The CDR3 has 17 amino acids. V was clipped by 0 bases and J by 2 bases, with 15 bases between them. CDR1 is SGHDN, CDR2 FVKESK, per germline. The CDR3 loop is CASSQDGRGTLTDTQYF. CDR3 nucleotides: TGTGCCAGCAGCCAAGACGGGCGGGGCACCCTCACAGATACGCAGTATTTT.

This clone has a single count. The genes are TRBV2 and TRBJ2-7, with 8 bases aligning to TRBD1. With V trimmed by 6 bases and J by 3 bases, 13 bases remained unmatched. CDR1 and CDR2 from the germline V gene are SNHLY and FYNNEI. CDR3 size: 16 residues. The CDR3 here is CASSGRSAGGNYEQYF. CDR3 in DNA: TGTGCCAGCAGCGGGCGGTCCGCAGGGGGCAACTACGAGCAGTACTTC.

This sequence joins TRBV5-1 and TRBJ2-1, with D possibly TRBD2 on 7 matching bases. Germline lookup yields CDR1 SGHRS and CDR2 YFSETQ. V was cut by 0 bases and J by 8 bases, with 15 bases left in between. CDR3 length equals 15 residues. CDR3 amino acids: CASSLAGGGGDEQFF. The CDR3 region has the DNA TGCGCCAGCAGCTTGGCGGGGGGCGGAGGGGATGAGCAGTTCTTC.

The rearrangement uses TRBV11-2 and TRBJ1-6, with 7 positions matching TRBD1. J was trimmed by 7 bases and V by 2 bases; bases with no gene match: 2. This CDR3 contains 14 residues. Germline V gene sequence: CDR1 SGHAT, CDR2 FQNNGV. As DNA, the CDR3 is TGTGCCAGCAGCTTATCAGGGGGGAATTCACCCCTCCACTTT. Its translation: CASSLSGGNSPLHF. The variable domain in full, with the rest retrieved from reference TRBV11-2 and TRBJ1-6, is EAGVAQSPRYKIIEKRQSVAFWCNPISGHATLYWYQQILGQGPKLLIQFQNNGVVDDSQLPKDRFSAERLKGVDSTLKIQPAKLEDSAVYLCASSLSGGNSPLHFGNGTRLTVT.

The chain recombines TRBV4-3 with TRBJ1-2; D gene uncertain. This CDR3 is 14 amino acids long. Trimming pared 0 bases from V and 8 bases from J, leaving 13 bases between. CDR1 LGHNA and CDR2 YSLEER come from the germline V gene. The chain's CDR3 is CASSQDLTTGGYTF. CDR3 in DNA: TGCGCCAGCAGCCAAGATTTGACAACGGGAGGCTACACCTTC.

The rearrangement links TRBV9 to TRBJ2-2; a possible D gene is TRBD1 (6 bases). Trimming left V 0 bases short and J 7 bases short, with 13 bases between. CDR1 SGDLS and CDR2 YYNGEE come from the germline V gene. The CDR3 covers 15 residues. CDR3 protein: CASSVEGQGYGELFF. Written as DNA, the CDR3 is TGTGCCAGCAGCGTAGAGGGCCAGGGGTACGGGGAGCTGTTTTTT.

The J gene is TRBJ1-1, the V gene TRBV19; the D is unclear. Germline values: CDR1 LNHDA, CDR2 SQIVND (reference sequence). Trimming left V 1 base short and J 1 base short, with 10 bases between. The CDR3 spans 15 residues. The DNA of the CDR3 is TGTGCCAGTAGTATAGGTTACGCTCCGAACACTGAAGCTTTCTTT. Its protein product is CASSIGYAPNTEAFF. The whole variable domain, remainder taken from reference TRBV19 and TRBJ1-1, is DGGITQSPKYLFRKEGQNVTLSCEQNLNHDAMYWYRQDPGQGLRLIYYSQIVNDFQKGDIAEGYSVSREKKESFPLTVTSAQKNPTAFYLCASSIGYAPNTEAFFGQGTRLTVV.

The J gene is TRBJ1-6, the V gene TRBV11-2; the match to TRBD1 covers 11 bases. This CDR3 region has 18 residues. CDR1 is SGHAT and CDR2 is FQNNGV in the germline V gene. V shed 1 base, J shed 0 bases, and the junction held 2 bases outside the gene matches. CDR3 amino acids: CASSLVGTGGSYNSPLHF. CDR3 sequence (DNA): TGTGCCAGCAGCTTAGTCGGGACAGGGGGCTCCTATAATTCACCCCTCCACTTT.

The chain couples TRBV18 to TRBJ2-7; TRBD1 agrees at 9 bases. Trimming took 3 bases from V and 0 from J; bases not matched to a gene: 6. The CDR3 has 16 amino acids. The germline CDR1 and CDR2 sequences are KGHSH and LQKENI. CDR3 nucleotides: TGTGCCAGCTCACCCGGGACAGGGCCGGCCTCCTACGAGCAGTACTTC. Its translation: CASSPGTGPASYEQYF.

V is TRBV14 and J is TRBJ2-5, with D possibly TRBD2 on 6 matching bases. This CDR3 has 16 residues. Germline assignment: CDR1 SGHDN and CDR2 FVKESK. V lost 1 base and J lost 2, with 14 bases in between. The CDR3 bases are TGTGCCAGCAGCCAAGTTAGCGGCTTCCGTCAAGAGACCCAGTACTTC. Amino acids: CASSQVSGFRQETQYF.

The chain links TRBV5-4 to TRBJ2-3; 9 bases align to TRBD2. Trimming at V came to 0 bases and at J to 5 bases, leaving 7 bases not matched to a gene. This CDR3 has 16 amino acids. Per the germline V gene, CDR1 is SGHNT and CDR2 is YYREEE (reference sequence). The CDR3 spells CASSLVGGGGGDTQYF. CDR3 in DNA: TGTGCCAGCAGCTTGGTTGGCGGGGGGGGCGGAGATACGCAGTATTTT.

The V and J genes are TRBV4-3 and TRBJ1-4, with D perhaps TRBD1 (5 bases). V lost 4 bases and J lost 5, with 8 bases in between. Per the germline V gene, CDR1 is LGHNA and CDR2 is YSLEER. The length of the CDR3 is 13 residues. The CDR3 DNA reads TGCGCCAGCAGCCTGCGACAGAATGAAAAACTGTTTTTT. It encodes CASSLRQNEKLFF.

Here the CDR3 reads CASSLGGVRGYTF. CDR3 nucleotide sequence: TGTGCCAGCAGCTTAGGCGGAGTGCGGGGCTACACCTTC. V gene TRBV11-2 combines with J gene TRBJ1-2; D uncertain. Trimming pared 1 base from V and 8 bases from J, leaving 11 bases between. CDR3 length equals 13 residues. CDR1 and CDR2 (germline): SGHAT, FQNNGV. Variable domain in full (rest from reference TRBV11-2 and TRBJ1-2): EAGVAQSPRYKIIEKRQSVAFWCNPISGHATLYWYQQILGQGPKLLIQFQNNGVVDDSQLPKDRFSAERLKGVDSTLKIQPAKLEDSAVYLCASSLGGVRGYTFGSGTRLTVV.

This sequence joins TRBV5-1 and TRBJ2-1, with 7 bases matching TRBD2. V shed 4 bases and J 5 bases; nucleotides not matched to a gene: 9. CDR3 size: 15 residues. CDR1 and CDR2 from the germline V gene are SGHRS and YFSETQ. CDR3: CASSRWDGGNNEQFF. The CDR3 DNA is TGCGCCAGCAGCCGTTGGGACGGGGGGAACAATGAGCAGTTCTTC.

The rearrangement joins TRBV6-5 to TRBJ1-5, with a tentative D call TRBD1 (6 bases). The CDR3 totals 15 residues. Trimming shortened V by 5 bases and J by 3 bases, and 14 bases separated the two germline ends. CDR1 is MNHEY and CDR2 is SVGAGI in the germline V gene. The DNA of the CDR3 is TGTGCCAGCAGTCTCCAGACAGGCGCCAATCAGCCCCAGCATTTT. Amino acids: CASSLQTGANQPQHF.